This TCR beta chain was retrieved from a study of beta chain features in type 1 diabetes. After removal of 1 base from V and 3 bases from J, the junction contained 3 bases not matched to a gene. Germline CDR1 SEHNR, CDR2 FQNEAQ (reference sequence). This CDR3 has 15 amino acids. Expressed TCRB transcripts were sequenced because the entire RNA isolate underwent reverse transcription. The protocol was immunoSEQ multiplex PCR, while the TCRdb copy is restricted to in-frame clones and leaves out a portion. The sample consists of 200,000 to 250,000 clones, about a tenth of them appearing once. This clone has only a few counts.

This chain connects TRBV7-9 to TRBJ2-5; TRBD2 aligns across 9 bases. The sequence was obtained from a man younger than 30 in good health. The specimen sequenced was central memory CD4+ T cells from blood. The CDR3 here is CASSLGSGSKETQYF. The CDR3 DNA follows: TGTGCCAGCAGCTTAGGTAGCGGGAGTAAAGAGACCCAGTACTTC.